This T cell receptor beta chain was identified during a study of T cells in Graves' hyperthyroidism and ophthalmopathy. This clonotype turned up a few times. V lost 4 bases and J lost 3; bases outside the gene matches: 8. Germline values: CDR1 SGHKS, CDR2 YYEKEE (reference sequence). CDR3 length: 17 amino acids. From RNA transcripts, TCR beta CDR3 regions were amplified. The HTBI primer set was used in a first-round RT-PCR of the TCR CDR3. Via MiXCR, TCRdb re-called the multiplex PCR reads, giving one row per CDR3 protein. The sample has 480,000 or so distinct CDR3 sequences; around 14% are singletons.

The sequenced material came from blood. The receptor comes from a woman aged 18-30 years with Graves' hyperthyroidism. This chain links TRBV5-5 with TRBJ2-2, with TRBD1 matching 11 bases. The CDR3, as DNA: TGTGCCAGCAGCCCTCGGACAGGGGGCGCGGACACCGGGGAGCTGTTTTTT. It yields the protein CASSPRTGGADTGELFF.